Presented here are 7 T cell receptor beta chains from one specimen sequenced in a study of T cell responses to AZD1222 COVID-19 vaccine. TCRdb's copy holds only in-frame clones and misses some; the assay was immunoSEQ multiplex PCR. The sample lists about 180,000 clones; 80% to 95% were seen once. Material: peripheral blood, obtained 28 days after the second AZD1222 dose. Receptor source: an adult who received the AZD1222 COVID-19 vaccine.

DNA for the CDR3: TGTGCCAGCTCACCAAACAGAAATTCACCCCTCCACTTT. It is translated as CASSPNRNSPLHF. The chain employs TRBV18 and TRBJ1-6; D is undetermined. Looked up from germline, CDR1 is KGHSH and CDR2 is LQKENI. The CDR3 spans 13 residues. Deletions cut 2 bases from V and 7 bases from J, with 6 bases between.

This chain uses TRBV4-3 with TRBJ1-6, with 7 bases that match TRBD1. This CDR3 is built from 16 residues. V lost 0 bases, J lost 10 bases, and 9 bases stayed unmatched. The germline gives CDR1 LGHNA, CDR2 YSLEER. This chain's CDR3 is CASSQDPTGSTSPLHF. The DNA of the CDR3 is TGCGCCAGCAGCCAAGACCCGACAGGGAGTACGTCACCCCTCCACTTT.

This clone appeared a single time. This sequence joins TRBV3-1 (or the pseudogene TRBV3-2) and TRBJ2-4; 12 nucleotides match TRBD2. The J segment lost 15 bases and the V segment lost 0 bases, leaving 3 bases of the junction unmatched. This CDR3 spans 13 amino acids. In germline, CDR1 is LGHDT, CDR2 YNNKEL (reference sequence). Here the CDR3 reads CASSQETSGRGYF. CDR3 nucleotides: TGTGCCAGCAGCCAAGAGACTAGCGGGAGAGGGTACTTC.

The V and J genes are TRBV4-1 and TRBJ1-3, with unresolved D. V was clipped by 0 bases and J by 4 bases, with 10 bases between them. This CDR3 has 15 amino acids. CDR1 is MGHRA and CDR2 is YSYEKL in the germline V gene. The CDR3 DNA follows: TGCGCCAGCAGCCAAGATTGGTCGCAAGGAAACACCATATATTTT. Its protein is CASSQDWSQGNTIYF.

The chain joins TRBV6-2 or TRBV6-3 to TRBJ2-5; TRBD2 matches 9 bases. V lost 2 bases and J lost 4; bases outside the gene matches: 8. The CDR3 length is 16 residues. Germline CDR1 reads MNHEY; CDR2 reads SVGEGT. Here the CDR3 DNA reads TGTGCCAGCAGTTACGCACCTAGCGGGGCGGGAGAGACCCAGTACTTC. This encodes CASSYAPSGAGETQYF.

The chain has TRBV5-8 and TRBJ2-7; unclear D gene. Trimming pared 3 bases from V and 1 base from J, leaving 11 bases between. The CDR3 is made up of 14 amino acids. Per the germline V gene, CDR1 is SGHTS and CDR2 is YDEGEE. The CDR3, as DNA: TGTGCCAGCAGCTGGAGAAGGCGTTCCTACGAGCAGTACTTC. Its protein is CASSWRRRSYEQYF. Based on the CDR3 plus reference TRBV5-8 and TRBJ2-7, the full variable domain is EAGVTQSPTHLIKTRGQQATLRCSPISGHTSVYWYQQALGLGLQFLLWYDEGEERNRGNFPPRFSGRQFPNYSSELNVNALELEDSALYLCASSWRRRSYEQYFGPGTRLTVT.

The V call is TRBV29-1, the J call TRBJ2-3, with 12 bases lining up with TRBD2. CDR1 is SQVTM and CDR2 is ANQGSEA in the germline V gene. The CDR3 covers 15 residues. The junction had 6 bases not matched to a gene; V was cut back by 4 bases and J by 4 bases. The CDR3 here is CSVGRLAGVPDTQYF. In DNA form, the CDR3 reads TGCAGCGTTGGGAGACTAGCGGGAGTGCCAGATACGCAGTATTTT.